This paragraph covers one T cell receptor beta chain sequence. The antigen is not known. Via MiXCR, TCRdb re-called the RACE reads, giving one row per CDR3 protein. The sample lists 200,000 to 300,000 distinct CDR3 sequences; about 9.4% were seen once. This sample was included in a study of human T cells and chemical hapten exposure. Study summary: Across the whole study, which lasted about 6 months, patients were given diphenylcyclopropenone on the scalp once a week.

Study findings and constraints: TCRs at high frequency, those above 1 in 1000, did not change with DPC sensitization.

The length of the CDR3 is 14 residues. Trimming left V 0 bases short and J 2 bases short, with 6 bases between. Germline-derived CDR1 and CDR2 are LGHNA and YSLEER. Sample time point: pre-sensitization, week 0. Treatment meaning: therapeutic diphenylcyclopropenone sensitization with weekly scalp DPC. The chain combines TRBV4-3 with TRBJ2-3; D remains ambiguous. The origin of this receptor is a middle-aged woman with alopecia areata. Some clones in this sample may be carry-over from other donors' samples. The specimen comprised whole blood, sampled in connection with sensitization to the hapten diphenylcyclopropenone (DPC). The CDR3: CASSQELNTDTQYF. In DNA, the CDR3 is TGCGCCAGCAGCCAAGAACTAAACACAGATACGCAGTATTTT.